Sequencing of this TCR beta chain was carried out in a study of beta chain features in type 1 diabetes. The wider study: Age, gender and cell yields were alike across patients and healthy donors. Notes on the study in general: All four CD4+ subsets from Type 1 diabetes patients carried moderately but significantly shorter TCRB CDR3s. Type 1 diabetes patients had VDJ junctions that carried fewer insertions and more deletions.

Every bit of the isolated RNA underwent reverse transcription, so sequencing read expressed TCRB transcripts. Repertoires were generated with immunoSEQ multiplex PCR, while TCRdb's copy carries only in-frame clones and drops some. The repertoire holds 250,000 or so clones, with more than 11% as singletons. Of note for this clone: Its antigen is not known. Other DNA variants within this sample encode the same CDR3.

Stem cell-like memory, regulatory, central memory and naive CD4+ cells were sorted via CD45RO/CCR7/CD25/CD127/CD95/CD27. Germline V gene data show CDR1 as SGHRS and CDR2 as YFSETQ. CDR3 length: 14 amino acids. Trimming removed 4 bases from V and 1 base from J; junction bases left unmatched: 3. Sample: naive CD4+ T cells from blood. The receptor was derived from a man younger than 45 with type 1 diabetes. V is TRBV5-1 and J is TRBJ1-1, with 8 bases lining up with TRBD1. The CDR3 protein is CASSAGQANTEAFF. CDR3 DNA: TGCGCCAGCAGCGCGGGACAGGCGAACACTGAAGCTTTCTTT.